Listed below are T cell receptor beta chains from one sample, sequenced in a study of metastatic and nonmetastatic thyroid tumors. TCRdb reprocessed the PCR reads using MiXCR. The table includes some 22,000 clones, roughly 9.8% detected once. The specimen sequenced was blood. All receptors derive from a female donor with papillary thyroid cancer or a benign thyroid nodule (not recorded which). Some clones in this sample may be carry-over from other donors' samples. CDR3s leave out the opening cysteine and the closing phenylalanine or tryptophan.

ASSNRDYDGYT,TRBV19,TRBJ1-2
ASSRTDPSTDTQY,TRBV28,TRBJ2-3
ASSQDRGRLETQY,TRBV4-2,TRBJ2-5
ASSRQGSYNEQF,TRBV6-2/TRBV6-3,TRBJ2-1
ASSSVTTSGGYEQY,TRBV11-1,TRBJ2-7
ASSLATGAGELF,TRBV12-3/TRBV12-4,TRBJ2-2
SATPQAYGYT,TRBV20-1,TRBJ1-2
ASSLGTGAYEQY,TRBV5-1,TRBJ2-7
ASSYGTAPNTEAF,TRBV6-2/TRBV6-3,TRBJ1-1
ASSIPRGSGSYNEQF,TRBV19,TRBJ2-1
SARAGGTYEQY,TRBV20-1,TRBJ2-7
ASSLTNFRF,TRBV12-3/TRBV12-4,TRBJ2-1
ASSEAKDSRQF,TRBV10-1,TRBJ2-1
ASSQGLEQF,TRBV4-3,TRBJ2-1
ASSFGDRNYGYT,TRBV28,TRBJ1-2
ASSDEGVGYT,TRBV9,TRBJ1-2
ASSDTTDTNTEAF,TRBV6-1,TRBJ1-1
ASSVPVDSPLH,TRBV6-1,TRBJ1-6
ASSPGQGNTEAF,TRBV12-3/TRBV12-4,TRBJ1-1
ASSPGPVEETQY,TRBV6-1,TRBJ2-5
SARQWTSVDTQY,TRBV20-1,TRBJ2-3
ASSKSTGTNTGELF,TRBV11-1,TRBJ2-2
ASLAYAGLEEKLF,TRBV6-1,TRBJ1-4
ASSRGGQGNRYGYT,TRBV6-1,TRBJ1-2
ASREKSFSGANVLT,TRBV5-1,TRBJ2-6
ASSVGTHPYGYT,TRBV9,TRBJ1-2
ASSFAGKAYEQY,TRBV11-2,TRBJ2-7
ASSLGGSEAF,TRBV28,TRBJ1-1
SARDQGETQY,TRBV20-1,TRBJ2-5
ASSSNRGRDTGELF,TRBV18,TRBJ2-2
ASSLEAAQQY,TRBV12-3/TRBV12-4,TRBJ2-7
ASSLGSGGAASYGYT,TRBV28,TRBJ1-2
SARDPTGLAATQY,TRBV20-1,TRBJ2-3
ASSPQGPLGATQY,TRBV27,TRBJ2-5
SVDIAAESF,TRBV29-1,TRBJ1-1
AWRTTGTRRDTQY,TRBV30,TRBJ2-3
ASSLDEQY,TRBV28,TRBJ2-7